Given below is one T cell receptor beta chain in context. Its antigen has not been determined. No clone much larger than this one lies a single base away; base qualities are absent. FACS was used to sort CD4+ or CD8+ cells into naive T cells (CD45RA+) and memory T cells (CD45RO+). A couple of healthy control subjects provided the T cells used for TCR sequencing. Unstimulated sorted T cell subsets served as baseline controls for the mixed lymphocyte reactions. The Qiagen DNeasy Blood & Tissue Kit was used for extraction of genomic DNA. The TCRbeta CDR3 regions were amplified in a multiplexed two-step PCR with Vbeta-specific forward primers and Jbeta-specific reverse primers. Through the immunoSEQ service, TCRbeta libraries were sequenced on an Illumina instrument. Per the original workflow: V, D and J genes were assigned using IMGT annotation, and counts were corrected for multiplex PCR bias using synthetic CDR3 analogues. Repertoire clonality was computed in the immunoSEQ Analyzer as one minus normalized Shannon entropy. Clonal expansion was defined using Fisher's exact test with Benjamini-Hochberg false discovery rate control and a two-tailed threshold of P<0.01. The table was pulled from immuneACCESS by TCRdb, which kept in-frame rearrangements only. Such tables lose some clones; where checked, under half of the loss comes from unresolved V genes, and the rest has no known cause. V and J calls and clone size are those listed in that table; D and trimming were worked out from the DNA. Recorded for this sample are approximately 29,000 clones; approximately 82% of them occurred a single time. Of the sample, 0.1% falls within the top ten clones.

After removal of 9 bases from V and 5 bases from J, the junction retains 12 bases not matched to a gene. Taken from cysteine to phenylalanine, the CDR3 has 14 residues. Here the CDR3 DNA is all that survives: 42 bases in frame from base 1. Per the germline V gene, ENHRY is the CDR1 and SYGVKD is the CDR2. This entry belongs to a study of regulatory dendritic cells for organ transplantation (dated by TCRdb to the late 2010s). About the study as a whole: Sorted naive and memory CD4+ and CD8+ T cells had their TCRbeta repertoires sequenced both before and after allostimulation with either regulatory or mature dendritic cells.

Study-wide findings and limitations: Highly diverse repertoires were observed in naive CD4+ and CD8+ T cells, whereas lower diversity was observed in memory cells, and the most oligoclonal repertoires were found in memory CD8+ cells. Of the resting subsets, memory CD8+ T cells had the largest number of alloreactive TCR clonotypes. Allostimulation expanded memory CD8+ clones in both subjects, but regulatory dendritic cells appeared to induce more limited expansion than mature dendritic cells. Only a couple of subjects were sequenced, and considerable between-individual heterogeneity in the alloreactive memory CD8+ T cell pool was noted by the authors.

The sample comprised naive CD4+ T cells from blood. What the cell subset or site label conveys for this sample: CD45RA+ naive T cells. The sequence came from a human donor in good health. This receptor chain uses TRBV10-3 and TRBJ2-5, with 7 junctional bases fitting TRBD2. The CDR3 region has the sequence CAISYLAEGETQYF. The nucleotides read TGTGCCATTTCCTATCTAGCGGAAGGGGAGACCCAGTACTTC.